Below, one T cell receptor beta chain is given with its context. The data originate from a study of T cell changes during pregnancy in multiple sclerosis. The CDR3 runs 17 residues. Germline values: CDR1 MNHNS, CDR2 SASEGT. V was trimmed by 4 bases and J by 5 bases, leaving 24 bases between them. Using immunoSEQ multiplex PCR, the repertoire was profiled, and TCRdb retains in-frame clones only, with some absent. The sample contains around 92,000 clones, approximately 93% of which appear only once. The clonotype comes from a female donor with multiple sclerosis, enrolled in a pregnancy study. The chain has TRBV6-1 and TRBJ2-7, with a possible D match to TRBD2 (7 bases). This specimen was peripheral blood, taken after pregnancy. As DNA, the CDR3 is TGTGCCAGCAGTGTTCTTTCGTGGGGGCAGGGGAGGGACGAGCAGTACTTC. Its protein product is CASSVLSWGQGRDEQYF.